The 28 T cell receptor beta chains below were found in one sample sequenced in a study of beta chain features in type 1 diabetes. Study conclusions and caveats: In all four CD4+ subsets, TCRB CDR3 length was significantly, moderately reduced in type 1 diabetes.

Investigators reverse transcribed all isolated RNA, so they sequenced expressed TCRB transcripts. The table came from immunoSEQ multiplex PCR; TCRdb's copy has only in-frame clones and leaves some out. Among nearly 700,000 clones listed, roughly an eighth were seen once. Antigens for these TCRs are unknown. Sequencing was done on a sample of naive CD4+ T cells from blood. These receptors were taken from a man younger than 30 with type 1 diabetes.

This clone was detected a few times. The chain couples TRBV7-9 to TRBJ1-1; 9 nucleotides agree with TRBD1. Germline CDR1 and CDR2: SEHNR and FQNEAQ (reference sequence). The CDR3 has 14 amino acids. V gave up 5 bases and J gave up 4 bases; unmatched junction bases: 5. CDR3 nucleotide sequence: TGTGCCAGCAGCCGGGACAGGGTGTCCACTGAAGCTTTCTTT. Amino acids: CASSRDRVSTEAFF.

Only a few counts were recorded for this clone. The V gene is TRBV11-2, the J gene TRBJ2-3; D is undetermined. Looked up from germline, CDR1 is SGHAT and CDR2 is FQNNGV. The germline V and J ends were trimmed by 6 bases and 6 bases, with 10 bases remaining between them. This CDR3 spans 12 amino acids. The CDR3 region has the DNA TGTGCCAGCAGATCAAACGGGGATACGCAGTATTTT. This gives the protein CASRSNGDTQYF. The whole variable domain, filled in from reference TRBV11-2 and TRBJ2-3, reads EAGVAQSPRYKIIEKRQSVAFWCNPISGHATLYWYQQILGQGPKLLIQFQNNGVVDDSQLPKDRFSAERLKGVDSTLKIQPAKLEDSAVYLCASRSNGDTQYFGPGTRLTVL.

This clone was observed a handful of times. The gene calls are TRBV5-6 and TRBJ2-7; D is ambiguous. The germline CDR1 and CDR2 sequences are SGHDT and YYEEEE. V lost 4 bases to trimming and J lost 3 bases, with 17 bases between them. The CDR3 length is 15 residues. The CDR3 is CASSPTLKGHYEQYF. The CDR3 DNA follows: TGTGCCAGCAGCCCGACCCTCAAGGGCCACTACGAGCAGTACTTC.

J is TRBJ2-1 and V is TRBV10-1, with D maybe TRBD2 (5 bases). This CDR3 is built from 15 residues. Germline V gene lookup returns CDR1 WNHNN and CDR2 SYGVQD (reference sequence). V was trimmed by 0 bases and J by 5 bases, leaving 11 bases between them. For the CDR3, the DNA is TGCGCCAGCAGTGAGTCAAGCGGATGGGACAATGAGCAGTTCTTC. It encodes CASSESSGWDNEQFF.

A few counts support this clone. The sample has other DNA sequences that encode this CDR3 too. The rearrangement links TRBV7-2 to TRBJ2-3; D unresolved. From germline, CDR1 is SGHTA and CDR2 FQGNSA. Trimming shortened V by 0 bases and J by 6 bases, and 1 base separated the two germline ends. The CDR3 has 11 amino acids. In nucleotides, the CDR3 is TGTGCCAGCAGCTTAGCTGATACGCAGTATTTT. This encodes CASSLADTQYF.

As for this clone: The same CDR3 arises from other DNA sequences in this sample as well. This chain joins TRBV27 and TRBJ1-1; D is unresolved. The CDR3 spans 13 residues. V lost 5 bases, J lost 0 bases, and 7 bases lay in between. Germline CDR1 and CDR2: MNHEY and SMNVEV (reference sequence). The CDR3 coding sequence is TGTGCCAGCAGTCTGCGCCTGAACACTGAAGCTTTCTTT. It yields the protein CASSLRLNTEAFF.

This clone has a handful of counts. The chain couples TRBV10-2 to TRBJ1-5; no reliable D call. The germline gives CDR1 WSHSY, CDR2 SAAADI. V lost 2 bases to trimming and J lost 0 bases, with 2 bases between them. CDR3 length: 13 residues. The DNA of the CDR3 is TGCGCCAGCAGTGAGAATAGCAATCAGCCCCAGCATTTT. Translated: CASSENSNQPQHF.

The V and J genes are TRBV7-9 and TRBJ1-4, with D hard to call. Looked up from germline, CDR1 is SEHNR and CDR2 is FQNEAQ (reference sequence). Trimming removed 3 bases at V and 8 bases at J, with 7 bases between. The CDR3 loop spans 12 amino acids. The CDR3 DNA reads as TGTGCCAGCAGCTTTGGACGGGAAAAACTGTTTTTT. This encodes CASSFGREKLFF.

This clone came up a few times. Other DNA sequences of this sample code for an identical CDR3. This chain joins TRBV10-2 and TRBJ2-6; D gene unclear. Trimming took off 2 bases at V and 0 bases at J, with 2 bases between the two ends. Germline V gene lookup returns CDR1 WSHSY and CDR2 SAAADI. The CDR3 contains 14 residues. Written as DNA, the CDR3 is TGCGCCAGCAGTGAGGGCTCTGGGGCCAACGTCCTGACTTTC. It is translated as CASSEGSGANVLTF.

This chain uses TRBV28 with TRBJ2-6, with 9 bases aligning to TRBD1. V was pared by 5 bases and J by 13 bases, with 3 bases of the junction left unmatched. Germline CDR1 reads MDHEN; CDR2 reads SYDVKM. The CDR3 runs 12 residues. The CDR3 DNA follows: TGTGCCAGCAGTCAAGGGACAGGGGTCCTGACTTTC. Amino acid sequence: CASSQGTGVLTF.

The gene calls are TRBV10-3 and TRBJ2-3; D uncertain. The CDR3 length is 16 residues. Germline V lookup: CDR1 ENHRY, CDR2 SYGVKD. The V and J ends lost 3 bases and 0 bases respectively, with 13 bases between them. CDR3 protein: CAISDRGRRSTDTQYF. The DNA of the CDR3 is TGTGCCATCAGTGATCGTGGCAGGAGAAGCACAGATACGCAGTATTTT.

This clone has only a few counts. The rearrangement links TRBV5-1 to TRBJ2-2, with 9 bases aligning to TRBD1. Losses at the gene ends were 4 bases for V and 7 bases for J; bases not matched to a gene: 8. The germline CDR1 and CDR2 sequences are SGHRS and YFSETQ. This CDR3 spans 15 amino acids. DNA for the CDR3: TGCGCCAGCAGCACAGGACAGGGGAGGAACGGGGAGCTGTTTTTT. It codes for CASSTGQGRNGELFF.

This clone was counted a few times. The chain recombines TRBV7-9 with TRBJ1-5, with TRBD1 identical over 9 bases. V lost 7 bases and J lost 0; bases outside the gene matches: 4. The germline gives CDR1 SEHNR, CDR2 FQNEAQ (reference sequence). CDR3 length equals 15 residues. The CDR3 DNA reads TGTGCCAGCACTCGACAGGGGGATAGCAATCAGCCCCAGCATTTT. This encodes CASTRQGDSNQPQHF.

This clone was seen more than once but under ten times. This sequence joins TRBV21-1 and TRBJ2-4; the table assigns TRBD1, which was not confirmed against the DNA. TRBV21-1 is a documented pseudogene. The length of the CDR3 is 14 residues. DNA for the CDR3: TGTGCCAGCAGCCAGACACGGGCCAAAAACATTCAGTACTTC. Encoded protein: CASSQTRAKNIQYF.

This clone was counted only a few times. This sequence joins TRBV30 and TRBJ2-2; D is possibly TRBD2 (6 bases). CDR3 length: 13 residues. Germline assignment: CDR1 GTSNPN and CDR2 SVGIG (reference sequence). Trimming took off 3 bases at V and 6 bases at J, with 11 bases between the two ends. The CDR3 nucleotides read TGTGCCTGGAGCCTTGGAGGGGCCGGGGAGCTGTTTTTT. Translating gives CAWSLGGAGELFF.

J is TRBJ1-1 and V is TRBV5-1, with D maybe TRBD1 (5 bases). Trimming took 0 bases from V and 0 from J, leaving 9 bases between them. The V gene's germline CDR1 is SGHRS and CDR2 YFSETQ. CDR3 size: 15 residues. CDR3 nucleotides: TGCGCCAGCAGCTTGGGACAGCTGATGAACACTGAAGCTTTCTTT. Translation: CASSLGQLMNTEAFF.

This clone has just a few counts. V is TRBV7-9 and J is TRBJ1-2; no clear D. The length of the CDR3 is 14 residues. Germline values: CDR1 SEHNR, CDR2 FQNEAQ (reference sequence). Trimming took 10 bases from V and 1 from J, leaving 16 bases between them. CDR3 nucleotides: TGTGCCACCCTTCGGACTGGGAGTAACTATGGCTACACCTTC. Translated, it gives CATLRTGSNYGYTF.

This chain joins TRBV29-1 and TRBJ1-2; 9 bases align to TRBD1. V was clipped by 5 bases and J by 4 bases; unmatched bases: 8. This CDR3 has 14 amino acids. Looked up from germline, CDR1 is SQVTM and CDR2 is ANQGSEA. The CDR3: CSVPWDRDSYGYTF. For the CDR3, the DNA is TGCAGCGTTCCTTGGGACAGGGATAGCTATGGCTACACCTTC.

This clone came up a few times. V gene TRBV2 combines with J gene TRBJ2-2; weak D call: TRBD2 (5 bases). The CDR3 runs 13 residues. Germline CDR1 reads SNHLY; CDR2 reads FYNNEI. The V and J ends lost 1 base and 8 bases respectively, with 8 bases between them. In DNA, the CDR3 is TGTGCCAGCAGTGAAGGAGGGCTGGGGGAGCTGTTTTTT. This translates into CASSEGGLGELFF.

The chain employs TRBV6-5 and TRBJ1-1, with D perhaps TRBD1 (6 bases). The CDR3 extends over 13 amino acids. Trimming stripped 5 bases from V and 7 bases from J, with 14 bases between. CDR1 and CDR2 from the germline V gene are MNHEY and SVGAGI. CDR3 coding DNA: TGTGCCAGCAGTCGCAGGGGATACGGTGAAGCTTTCTTT. As protein: CASSRRGYGEAFF.

This chain connects TRBV28 to TRBJ2-7; TRBD2 agrees at 13 bases. Germline CDR1 and CDR2: MDHEN and SYDVKM. V lost 6 bases, J lost 9 bases, and 5 bases stayed unmatched. The CDR3 sequence is 13 residues long. CDR3 residues: CASRLAGGRPQYF. The CDR3 DNA follows: TGTGCCAGCAGACTAGCGGGGGGGCGTCCGCAGTACTTC.

The sample holds a few counts of this clone. The genes are TRBV7-9 and TRBJ2-7, with D hard to call. CDR1 is SEHNR, CDR2 FQNEAQ, per germline (reference sequence). CDR3 size: 11 residues. V lost 6 bases, J lost 6 bases, and 9 bases lay in between. The CDR3 coding sequence is TGTGCCAGCAGTCTAAGTCTCGAGCAGTACTTC. It encodes CASSLSLEQYF.

J is TRBJ2-6 and V is TRBV6-1, with TRBD1 matching 9 bases. There are 15 residues in the CDR3. CDR1 and CDR2 (germline): MNHNS, SASEGT. The trim removed 8 bases at V and 4 bases at J, leaving 6 bases unmatched. CDR3 bases: TGTGCCAGCGGGGGACAGGGTAAAGGGGCCAACGTCCTGACTTTC. This codes for CASGGQGKGANVLTF.

This clone was recorded a few times. The genes are TRBV6-5 and TRBJ2-7; the D is unclear. Between the trimmed V and J ends, which lost 8 bases and 6 bases, there was a span of 20 bases. The CDR3 consists of 14 residues. Germline V lookup: CDR1 MNHEY, CDR2 SVGAGI. The CDR3: CASRVWADSGEQYF. The CDR3 DNA is TGTGCCAGCCGAGTTTGGGCAGACTCGGGCGAGCAGTACTTC.

The chain has TRBV19 and TRBJ1-4; perhaps TRBD1 as D (5 bases). Trimming stripped 8 bases from V and 10 bases from J, with 11 bases between. CDR3 size: 11 residues. Germline V lookup: CDR1 LNHDA, CDR2 SQIVND (reference sequence). The CDR3 bases are TGTGCCAGTGACGACGGGGGAAAACTGTTTTTT. Its protein is CASDDGGKLFF. Complete variable domain (other parts from reference TRBV19 and TRBJ1-4): DGGITQSPKYLFRKEGQNVTLSCEQNLNHDAMYWYRQDPGQGLRLIYYSQIVNDFQKGDIAEGYSVSREKKESFPLTVTSAQKNPTAFYLCASDDGGKLFFGSGTQLSVL.

In the case of this clone: This same CDR3 is encoded by further DNA sequences in the sample. J is TRBJ2-1 and V is TRBV5-1, with TRBD1 identical over 11 bases. The J segment lost 6 bases and the V segment lost 4 bases, leaving 3 bases of the junction unmatched. The length of the CDR3 is 14 residues. Germline V gene lookup returns CDR1 SGHRS and CDR2 YFSETQ. Here the CDR3 reads CASSPGTGGNEQFF. In DNA, the CDR3 is TGCGCCAGCAGCCCAGGGACAGGGGGCAATGAGCAGTTCTTC.

This clone was observed a handful of times. The chain combines TRBV7-2 with TRBJ1-2; perhaps TRBD1 as D (6 bases). The germline CDR1 and CDR2 sequences are SGHTA and FQGNSA. V was clipped by 6 bases and J by 3 bases, with 20 bases between them. This CDR3 spans 16 amino acids. This CDR3 reads CASSSTTGTLDYGYTF. Here the CDR3 DNA reads TGTGCCAGCAGTTCCACCACAGGGACCTTGGACTATGGCTACACCTTC.

A few counts support this clone. CDR3 nucleotides: TGTGCCAGCAGTCCTCAGTTACGGGGCTACACCTTC. Its protein product is CASSPQLRGYTF. This chain joins TRBV28 and TRBJ1-2; no clear D. In germline, CDR1 is MDHEN, CDR2 SYDVKM. This CDR3 comprises 12 residues. Trimming took off 5 bases at V and 8 bases at J, with 12 bases between the two ends.